This is a list of T cell receptor beta chains from one sample in a study of persistence of HIV-infected CD4 T cells. For these receptors, no antigen is known. Sequencing was performed with immunoSEQ multiplex PCR; in TCRdb, only in-frame clones are kept and a portion is missing. The table shows about 64,000 clones, with about four fifths occurring only once. The sequencing here drew on CD4+ T cells sorted from PBMCs after roughly 20-hour stimulation, taken from a patient who received antiretroviral therapy. The origin of the receptors is an adult man with HIV who was CMV-seropositive. Both conserved end residues are part of each CDR3.

v_call: TRBV7-2; j_call: TRBJ1-5; cdr3_aa: CASSRNVGQTNQPQHF
v_call: TRBV28; j_call: TRBJ2-3; cdr3_aa: CASSLPSSGDTQYF
v_call: TRBV20-1; j_call: TRBJ2-7; cdr3_aa: CSAESADEQYF
v_call: TRBV5-4; j_call: TRBJ1-1; cdr3_aa: CASSLVGRGDTEAFF
v_call: TRBV4-1; j_call: TRBJ2-7; cdr3_aa: CASSQADWQPYEQYYF
v_call: TRBV3-1/TRBV3-2; j_call: TRBJ2-7; cdr3_aa: CASQARSYEQYF
v_call: TRBV6-1; j_call: TRBJ1-5; cdr3_aa: CASSEAQGHPNQPQHF
v_call: TRBV2; j_call: TRBJ2-6; cdr3_aa: CASRSRAGANVLTF
v_call: TRBV5-5; j_call: TRBJ1-1; cdr3_aa: CASSPRKGDTEAFF
v_call: TRBV6-5; j_call: TRBJ1-3; cdr3_aa: CASSYSRGRSGNTIYF